This T cell receptor beta chain appears in the sequencing data of a study of regulatory T cells in long-lasting Graves disease. Study results and limitations: Persistent cases favored TRBV28, TRBJ1-2 and TRBJ2-5.

V lost 6 bases to trimming and J lost 8 bases, with 14 bases between them. The CDR3 length is 13 residues. CDR1 and CDR2 from the germline V gene are LNHDA and SQIVND (reference sequence). This clonotype has ten or more counts. Its antigen is not known. The time point is: newly diagnosed GD, antithyroid drugs for less than 3 months. Following extraction of RNA from PBMCs, that RNA was used to make the TCR library. With iRepertoire HTBI primers and Arm-PCR of CDR3 regions, TCR beta libraries were built. TCRdb re-called the multiplex PCR reads through MiXCR, storing one row per CDR3 protein. The repertoire has roughly 500,000 distinct CDR3 sequences, more than 10% of them found once; the top ten carry almost 9%. The same sample was also studied in work on T cells in Graves' hyperthyroidism and ophthalmopathy. In that study: The TCR CDR3 was amplified in a first-round RT-PCR using the HTBI primer set.

The rearrangement joins TRBV19 to TRBJ2-1; tentative D call: TRBD2 (5 bases). This receptor was identified in a woman in her thirties with Graves disease. Sequencing was performed on peripheral blood mononuclear cells (PBMCs), taken at new diagnosis, from a patient treated with antithyroid drugs. The CDR3 DNA is TGTGCCAGTAGGTTTGGCGGAGGAGATGAGCAGTTCTTC. Its protein product is CASRFGGGDEQFF.